Below, 16 T cell receptor beta chains from the same sample are listed, as sequenced in a study of HIV-infected patients and healthy controls. The repertoire came from unfractionated whole blood and reflected all unsorted peripheral T cells. Reverse transcription used around 540 ng RNA and constant-region primers for alpha and beta. Each of the alpha and beta chains got its own library through chain-specific third strand synthesis with indices. TCRdb re-analysed the 5' RACE reads in MiXCR, keeping a single row per CDR3 protein. There are about 4,200 distinct CDR3 sequences in the sample; 13% occur only once, and over 11% lies in the top ten. The sample here was blood, taken before antiretroviral therapy. These receptors came from an adult with HIV infection.

This clonotype is deemed medium-sized. The chain employs TRBV13 and TRBJ1-2; 10 positions agree with TRBD1. V gave up 3 bases and J gave up 4 bases; unmatched junction bases: 5. The length of the CDR3 is 15 residues. Per the germline V gene, CDR1 is PRHDT and CDR2 is FYEKMQ (reference sequence). Written as DNA, the CDR3 is TGTGCCAGCAGCTTGGGACAGGGGATTTTCTATGGCTACACCTTC. It translates to CASSLGQGIFYGYTF. Looking up the rest from reference TRBV13 and TRBJ1-2 gives the full variable domain: AAGVIQSPRHLIKEKRETATLKCYPIPRHDTVYWYQQGPGQDPQFLISFYEKMQSDKGSIPDRFSAQQFSDYHSELNMSSLELGDSALYFCASSLGQGIFYGYTFGSGTRLTVV.

This clonotype has at least ten counts. J is TRBJ1-2 and V is TRBV7-9; 9 bases line up with TRBD1. Trimming removed 3 bases from V and 6 bases from J; junction bases left unmatched: 2. This CDR3 is built from 13 residues. Germline lookup yields CDR1 SEHNR and CDR2 FQNEAQ (reference sequence). The CDR3 DNA is TGTGCCAGCAGCTTTACAGGGGGCAATGGCTACACCTTC. Translated: CASSFTGGNGYTF.

This clonotype is medium-sized. The chain combines TRBV6-1 with TRBJ2-3, with no clear D. The CDR3 has 13 residues. Per the germline V gene, CDR1 is MNHNS and CDR2 is SASEGT. V lost 5 bases, J lost 7 bases, and 13 bases lay in between. The CDR3 DNA follows: TGTGCCAGCAGTCCAAGTGGGGTGTATACGCAGTATTTT. Translated: CASSPSGVYTQYF.

On this clonotype: A single base separates this from a much larger clone, so it may be a read error. The chain joins TRBV24-1 to TRBJ2-6; D unresolved. Looked up from germline, CDR1 is KGHDR and CDR2 is SFDVKD. The CDR3 loop spans 12 amino acids. CDR3 in amino acids: CASNSRANVLTF. DNA of the CDR3: TGTGCCAGCAACTCTCGGGCCAACGTCCTGACTTTC.

This clonotype is categorized as medium-sized (0.01 to 0.1%). The V gene is TRBV9, the J gene TRBJ2-3, with TRBD1 as a possible D gene (5 bases). The germline V gene encodes CDR1 SGDLS and CDR2 YYNGEE. The CDR3 extends over 16 amino acids. V shed 3 bases and J shed 0 bases, with 14 bases lying between them. The CDR3 DNA sequence: TGTGCCAGCAGCGAGAAGCAGGGATCTAGCACAGATACGCAGTATTTT. It specifies CASSEKQGSSTDTQYF.

Sample share makes this clonotype medium-sized. The V and J genes are TRBV20-1 and TRBJ1-6; no clear D. This CDR3 spans 14 amino acids. The ends were cut back, 1 base at V and 8 bases at J, with 12 bases in the middle. CDR1 and CDR2 from the germline V gene are DFQATT and SNEGSKA (reference sequence). CDR3 bases: TGCAGTGCTAGAGGAAGTTCGTCCCATTCACCCCTCCACTTT. It encodes CSARGSSSHSPLHF.

This clonotype qualifies as medium-sized. The chain employs TRBV20-1 and TRBJ2-5; 7 bases agree with TRBD2. CDR1 DFQATT and CDR2 SNEGSKA come from the germline V gene (reference sequence). V was clipped by 6 bases and J by 4 bases; unmatched bases: 11. CDR3 length: 14 residues. The chain's CDR3 is CSAVLALRGETQYF. The CDR3 nucleotides are TGCAGTGCAGTACTAGCGTTAAGGGGAGAGACCCAGTACTTC.

In its sample, this clonotype is medium-sized (0.01 to 0.1%). The V gene is TRBV20-1, the J gene TRBJ1-6, with 8 bases fitting TRBD1. This CDR3 spans 14 amino acids. Per the germline V gene, CDR1 is DFQATT and CDR2 is SNEGSKA (reference sequence). V shed 6 bases, J shed 8 bases, and the junction held 9 bases outside the gene matches. CDR3 sequence reads: CSATLQGADSPLHF. CDR3 bases: TGCAGTGCGACCCTCCAGGGGGCTGATTCACCCCTCCACTTT.

In its sample, this clonotype was seen many times. This rearrangement joins TRBV7-2 to TRBJ2-5; 8 bases fit TRBD2. Germline V gene data show CDR1 as SGHTA and CDR2 as FQGNSA. The CDR3 runs 16 residues. The J segment lost 4 bases and the V segment lost 5 bases, leaving 12 bases of the junction unmatched. The CDR3 loop reads CASSPMRTGGGETQYF. CDR3 sequence (DNA): TGTGCCAGCAGCCCTATGAGAACGGGGGGGGGAGAGACCCAGTACTTC.

This clonotype is categorized as medium-sized. The rearrangement links TRBV11-2 to TRBJ2-3, with D unresolved. The CDR3 extends over 13 amino acids. From germline, CDR1 is SGHAT and CDR2 FQNNGV. The V end was cut by 0 bases, the J end by 3 bases, with 4 bases between. The CDR3 loop reads CASSLEETDTQYF. In DNA, the CDR3 is TGTGCCAGCAGCTTAGAGGAGACAGATACGCAGTATTTT.

Notes on this clonotype: One junction end disagrees with the germline gene, perhaps due to a read error. The CDR3: CASSSIFGGYQPQHF. The CDR3 coding sequence is TGTGCCAGTAGTTCCATCTTCGGGGGATATCAGCCCCAGCACTTT. The chain carries TRBV19 and TRBJ1-5; a weak D match, TRBD1 (5 bases). The CDR3 sequence is 15 residues long. Per germline, CDR1 LNHDA and CDR2 SQIVND (reference sequence).

This clonotype is classed as medium-sized (0.01 to 0.1%). V and J are TRBV5-4 and TRBJ2-7, with TRBD2 matching over 10 bases. J was trimmed by 5 bases and V by 4 bases; bases with no gene match: 15. This CDR3 is built from 17 residues. Germline V CDR1 and CDR2: SGHNT, YYREEE (reference sequence). This CDR3 is CASSAPAGGPRVHEQYF. The CDR3 coding sequence is TGTGCCAGCAGCGCCCCAGCGGGAGGGCCTCGGGTCCACGAGCAGTACTTC.

This clonotype turned up a few times. A much larger clone sits a single nucleotide away, making a read error possible. The chain combines TRBV25-1 with TRBJ1-4; D possibly corresponds to TRBD1 (5 bases). This CDR3 has 15 residues. Germline V gene lookup returns CDR1 MGHDK and CDR2 SYGVNS. The CDR3 nucleotides are TGTGCCAGAAGTGACGCGGGGACGGGTAATGAAAAACTGTTTTTT. This codes for CARSDAGTGNEKLFF.

Within the sample, this clonotype is medium-sized (0.01 to 0.1%). The rearrangement joins TRBV7-8 to TRBJ1-1; TRBD1 might be the D (5 bases). Trimming stripped 3 bases from V and 2 bases from J, with 13 bases between. The length of the CDR3 is 15 residues. Germline CDR1 SGHVS, CDR2 FQNEAQ. In nucleotides, the CDR3 is TGTGCCAGCAGCTTGCCCAGGGCCGGAAACACTGAAGCTTTCTTT. It is translated as CASSLPRAGNTEAFF. Drawing the rest from reference TRBV7-8 and TRBJ1-1, the complete variable domain is GAGVSQSPRYKVAKRGQDVALRCDPISGHVSLFWYQQALGQGPEFLTYFQNEAQLDKSGLPSDRFFAERPEGSVSTLKIQRTQQEDSAVYLCASSLPRAGNTEAFFGQGTRLTVV.

By frequency in the sample, this clonotype is medium-sized (0.01 to 0.1%). The V call is TRBV4-2, the J call TRBJ2-1, with D possibly being TRBD1 (6 bases). Germline V gene lookup returns CDR1 LGHNA and CDR2 YNFKEQ. V was cut by 5 bases and J by 8 bases, with 13 bases left in between. CDR3 size: 13 residues. This chain's CDR3 is CASSVQGSDEQFF. In DNA form, the CDR3 reads TGTGCCAGCAGCGTTCAGGGGTCTGATGAGCAGTTCTTC.

This clonotype was seen at least ten times. The chain links TRBV19 to TRBJ2-1, with TRBD2 matching 11 bases. Losses at the gene ends were 2 bases for V and 8 bases for J; bases not matched to a gene: 17. Per the germline V gene, CDR1 is LNHDA and CDR2 is SQIVND (reference sequence). This CDR3 comprises 19 residues. The chain's CDR3 is CASSITPGLAGGARDEQFF. The CDR3 coding sequence is TGTGCCAGTAGTATAACCCCTGGGCTAGCGGGAGGAGCTCGGGATGAGCAGTTCTTC. The entire variable domain, with the rest obtained from reference TRBV19 and TRBJ2-1, is as follows: DGGITQSPKYLFRKEGQNVTLSCEQNLNHDAMYWYRQDPGQGLRLIYYSQIVNDFQKGDIAEGYSVSREKKESFPLTVTSAQKNPTAFYLCASSITPGLAGGARDEQFFGPGTRLTVL.